This is a list of T cell receptor beta chains from one sample in a study of T cell responses to AZD1222 COVID-19 vaccine. The table came from immunoSEQ multiplex PCR; TCRdb's copy has only in-frame clones and leaves some out. The sample records fewer than 150,000 clones, 90% to 95% being singletons. The sample here was peripheral blood, taken on day 0 of AZD1222 vaccination. These receptors all come from an adult in good health. CDR3s include the opening cysteine and the closing phenylalanine or tryptophan. D genes are given only for firm matches. A clone size is listed for some rows: how often the clone was seen (once, few, many), or a class if it is expanded.

J: TRBJ1-3; size: once; D: NA; V: TRBV5-6; DNA: TGTGCCAGCAGCTTTCCGGGCTCTGGAAACACCATATATTTT; CDR3: CASSFPGSGNTIYF
J: TRBJ2-7; size: NA; D: NA; V: TRBV6-5; DNA: TGTGCCAGCAGTAGGGATGGGACTTCGTACTACGAGCAGTACTTC; CDR3: CASSRDGTSYYEQYF
J: TRBJ2-1; size: NA; D: TRBD2; V: TRBV4-2; DNA: TGTGCCAGCAGCTCACATAGCGGGACAACCTACAATGAGCAGTTCTTC; CDR3: CASSSHSGTTYNEQFF
J: TRBJ2-3; size: NA; D: TRBD1; V: TRBV12-5; DNA: TGTGCTAGTGGTCACGACAGGGTCTTCACAGATACGCAGTATTTT; CDR3: CASGHDRVFTDTQYF
J: TRBJ2-5; size: NA; D: TRBD2; V: TRBV5-4; DNA: TGTGCCAGCAGCCTTCGACTAGCGGGAGGGCAAGAGACCCAGTACTTC; CDR3: CASSLRLAGGQETQYF
J: TRBJ1-2; size: once; D: NA; V: TRBV4-2; DNA: TGTGCCAGCAGCCAAACTGACGGAAACTATGGCTACACCTTC; CDR3: CASSQTDGNYGYTF
J: TRBJ2-5; size: NA; D: NA; V: TRBV10-2; DNA: TGCGCCAGCAGTCCTAGACCCAGGGAGACCCAGTACTTC; CDR3: CASSPRPRETQYF
J: TRBJ2-1; size: NA; D: NA; V: TRBV7-3; DNA: TGTGCCAGCAGCTTGAGGGACCCTTGGGATGAGCAGTTCTTC; CDR3: CASSLRDPWDEQFF
J: TRBJ1-3; size: NA; D: NA; V: TRBV29-1; DNA: TGCAGCGTTGGCGGGGGGGTCTCAGGAAACACCATATATTTT; CDR3: CSVGGGVSGNTIYF
J: TRBJ2-5; size: NA; D: NA; V: TRBV10-3; DNA: TGTGCCATCAGTGAAGGGGGTAGAATCCCTGGGGAGACCCAGTACTTC; CDR3: CAISEGGRIPGETQYF
J: TRBJ2-7; size: NA; D: NA; V: TRBV18; DNA: TGTGCCAGCTCACCGATGGATCCGGGGGCCTCCTACGAGCAGTACTTC; CDR3: CASSPMDPGASYEQYF
J: TRBJ1-1; size: NA; D: TRBD1; V: TRBV10-3; DNA: TGTGCCGCGAACAGGGGTCTGAACACTGAAGCTTTCTTT; CDR3: CAANRGLNTEAFF
J: TRBJ2-7; size: NA; D: TRBD1; V: TRBV27; DNA: TGTGCCAGCAGCCAGGGGGCCTACGAGCAGTACTTC; CDR3: CASSQGAYEQYF
J: TRBJ1-1; size: NA; D: NA; V: TRBV18; DNA: TGTGCCAGCTCACCAGGGGAGGTCTTGAACACTGAAGCTTTCTTT; CDR3: CASSPGEVLNTEAFF
J: TRBJ2-1; size: NA; D: TRBD2; V: TRBV18; DNA: TGTGCCAGCTCACCAGGGACTAGCGGGGGCGGCAATGAGCAGTTCTTC; CDR3: CASSPGTSGGGNEQFF
J: TRBJ1-6; size: NA; D: NA; V: TRBV6-5; DNA: TGTGCCAGCAGTCAAAATCCTACAGGGACCTGGAACCTCCACTTT; CDR3: CASSQNPTGTWNLHF
J: TRBJ1-2; size: NA; D: NA; V: TRBV18; DNA: TGTGCCAGCTCACCACCGGATTGGACTCAGGCAGGCTACACCTTC; CDR3: CASSPPDWTQAGYTF
J: TRBJ1-2; size: once; D: NA; V: TRBV28; DNA: TGTGCCAGCCTGTCCCAGGGGAACTATGGCTACACCTTC; CDR3: CASLSQGNYGYTF
J: TRBJ1-5; size: few; D: NA; V: TRBV19; DNA: TGTGCCAGTACCAGGGATGGCAATCAGCCCCAGCATTTT; CDR3: CASTRDGNQPQHF
J: TRBJ2-1; size: NA; D: NA; V: TRBV21-1; DNA: TGTGCCCCCCCGAGGGACAGACCCCTCTACAATGAGCAGTTCTTC; CDR3: CAPPRDRPLYNEQFF
J: TRBJ2-7; size: NA; D: TRBD1; V: TRBV5-6; DNA: TGTGCCAGCAGCGGTGGGACAGGGGGTTATTACGAGCAGTACTTC; CDR3: CASSGGTGGYYEQYF
J: TRBJ2-7; size: NA; D: NA; V: TRBV7-2; DNA: TGTGCCAGCAGGGACAGCCCCTACGAGCAGTACTTC; CDR3: CASRDSPYEQYF
J: TRBJ2-3; size: once; D: TRBD2; V: TRBV5-4; DNA: TGTGCCAGCAGCCCCCGTGCTAGCGGGAAAGTTCAAGATACGCAGTATTTT; CDR3: CASSPRASGKVQDTQYF
J: TRBJ2-7; size: NA; D: NA; V: TRBV2; DNA: TGTGCCAGCATCTTCCGCCAGGCGGAGGACGAGCAGTACTTC; CDR3: CASIFRQAEDEQYF
J: TRBJ2-2; size: once; D: TRBD2; V: TRBV5-1; DNA: TGCGCCAGCAGCGGCGGACTAGAACTCACCGGGGAGCTGTTTTTT; CDR3: CASSGGLELTGELFF
J: TRBJ1-1; size: NA; D: NA; V: TRBV5-6; DNA: TGTGCCAGCAGCTTCAGGGGATCAGCTTTCTTT; CDR3: CASSFRGSAFF
J: TRBJ1-3; size: NA; D: NA; V: TRBV7-9; DNA: TGTGCCAGCAGCCGCGACCTCAGCTCTGGAAACACCATATATTTT; CDR3: CASSRDLSSGNTIYF
J: TRBJ1-6; size: NA; D: NA; V: TRBV9; DNA: TGTGCCAGCAGCGTGACTGTAAGGGTTTTGAATTCACCCCTCCACTTT; CDR3: CASSVTVRVLNSPLHF
J: TRBJ2-7; size: NA; D: TRBD2; V: TRBV7-9; DNA: TGTGCCAGCAGCTTAGCGGTCCTAGCGGGAGGCGAGCAGTACTTC; CDR3: CASSLAVLAGGEQYF
J: TRBJ1-2; size: NA; D: NA; V: TRBV10-3; DNA: TGTGCCATCACTAGAGACGACATCCATGGCTACACCTTC; CDR3: CAITRDDIHGYTF
J: TRBJ1-5; size: NA; D: NA; V: TRBV19; DNA: TGTGCCAGTAGTATAATTGGAACAGATTGGAGCAATCAGCCCCAGCATTTT; CDR3: CASSIIGTDWSNQPQHF
J: TRBJ2-1; size: NA; D: NA; V: TRBV7-3; DNA: TGTGCCAGCAGCTCCCTAGGTCCCGGGGTGTACAATGAGCAGTTCTTC; CDR3: CASSSLGPGVYNEQFF
J: TRBJ1-3; size: NA; D: NA; V: TRBV2; DNA: TGTGCCAGCAGTCCGGACGGAGGCTCTGGAAACACCATATATTTT; CDR3: CASSPDGGSGNTIYF
J: TRBJ2-4; size: NA; D: TRBD1; V: TRBV2; DNA: TGTGCCAGCAGAAGACAGGGGGCAACCAAAAACATTCAGTACTTC; CDR3: CASRRQGATKNIQYF
J: TRBJ1-4; size: NA; D: NA; V: TRBV5-1; DNA: TGCGCCAGCAGCTTACCACAGGGTGAAAAACTGTTTTTT; CDR3: CASSLPQGEKLFF
J: TRBJ2-5; size: NA; D: TRBD1; V: TRBV2; DNA: TGTGCCAGCGGGGACAGGGGGCTTGGAGAGACCCAGTACTTC; CDR3: CASGDRGLGETQYF
J: TRBJ1-2; size: NA; D: NA; V: TRBV5-1; DNA: TGCGCCAGCAGCTCAGGAGAACATAACTATGGCTACACCTTC; CDR3: CASSSGEHNYGYTF
J: TRBJ2-3; size: NA; D: TRBD2; V: TRBV5-1; DNA: TGCGCCAGCAGCTCCGGACTAGCGGGGCGCACAGATACGCAGTATTTT; CDR3: CASSSGLAGRTDTQYF
J: TRBJ2-7; size: NA; D: NA; V: TRBV6-2/TRBV6-3; DNA: TGTGCCAGCAGTTACGGGACCCCGAGCTCCTACGAGCAGTACTTC; CDR3: CASSYGTPSSYEQYF